The rows below give T cell receptor beta chains drawn from one sample of a study of T cell repertoires in cytomegalovirus infection. In TCRdb, the reads were re-called with MiXCR into one record per CDR3 protein. The sample carries under 800,000 distinct CDR3 sequences, 24% recorded once. The sample consisted of CD8+ T cells from PBMCs. These receptors originate from a human donor in good health (CMV status not recorded). Some clones in this sample may be carry-over from other donors' samples. The CDR3 runs from the conserved cysteine through the conserved F or W. The D gene is left open where the match is weak. Only part of the rows carry a size: once, few, many, or a class if the clone is expanded.

V: TRBV20-1
J: TRBJ2-7
D: .
size: few
DNA: TGCAGTGCTAGGGGGCGGGTGAACTACGAGCAGTACTTC
CDR3: CSARGRVNYEQYF

V: TRBV6-2/TRBV6-3
J: TRBJ2-5
D: TRBD2
size: .
DNA: TGTGCCAGCTCTAGCGGGGGACACCAAGAGACCCAGTACTTC
CDR3: CASSSGGHQETQYF

V: TRBV5-6
J: TRBJ1-4
D: .
size: few
DNA: TGTGCCAGCAGCTTGGCCGTCCGACTCGAAGCAACTAATGAAAAACTGTTTTTT
CDR3: CASSLAVRLEATNEKLFF

V: TRBV20-1
J: TRBJ2-1
D: .
size: .
DNA: TGCAGTGCTAGAGAGCCCCTTTACAATGAGCAGTTCTTC
CDR3: CSAREPLYNEQFF

V: TRBV24-1
J: TRBJ2-1
D: TRBD2
size: .
DNA: TGTGCCACCAGTGACTCCGAGCGGGGGGGCAATGAGCAGTTCTTC
CDR3: CATSDSERGGNEQFF

V: TRBV28
J: TRBJ2-5
D: TRBD2
size: few
DNA: TGTGCCAGCAGTACCGGGACTAGAGGTTCGGAGACCCAGTACTTC
CDR3: CASSTGTRGSETQYF

V: TRBV7-9
J: TRBJ2-5
D: .
size: .
DNA: TGTGCCAGCAGCGTAGACGCGGACAGGAGGGGGACCCAGTACTTC
CDR3: CASSVDADRRGTQYF

V: TRBV27
J: TRBJ1-5
D: .
size: .
DNA: TGTGCCAGCAGTTTAATGGGGGGTCAGCCCCAGCATTTT
CDR3: CASSLMGGQPQHF

V: TRBV7-9
J: TRBJ2-7
D: .
size: many
DNA: TGTGCCAGCAGCTTACCAGGCACCTACGAGCAGTACTTC
CDR3: CASSLPGTYEQYF

V: TRBV6-2/TRBV6-3
J: TRBJ2-1
D: TRBD2
size: .
DNA: TGTGCCAGCAGTTACTTACCACAGGGACTAGCGGAGTACAATGAGCAGTTCTTC
CDR3: CASSYLPQGLAEYNEQFF

V: TRBV7-2
J: TRBJ2-1
D: .
size: many
DNA: TGTGCCAGCAGCTTAGGAGTTAGCGTCCCCTACAATGAGCAGTTCTTC
CDR3: CASSLGVSVPYNEQFF

V: TRBV11-2
J: TRBJ1-1
D: .
size: few
DNA: TGTGCCAGCAGCTTAGGTAACAGGGAGTGGGCTGAAGCTTTCTTT
CDR3: CASSLGNREWAEAFF

V: TRBV7-9
J: TRBJ2-5
D: TRBD2
size: few
DNA: TGTGCCAGTACGGGGGTAGCGGGGTCCTTACTCCAAGAGACCCAGTACTTC
CDR3: CASTGVAGSLLQETQYF

V: TRBV12-3/TRBV12-4
J: TRBJ2-5
D: .
size: few
DNA: TGTGCCAGCAAAATGGGACCGGGAGAGACCCAGTACTTC
CDR3: CASKMGPGETQYF

V: TRBV2
J: TRBJ1-2
D: TRBD1
size: few
DNA: TGTGCCAGCTCGGGACAGGGGGCGCACGCTAACTATGGCTACACCTTC
CDR3: CASSGQGAHANYGYTF

V: TRBV7-2
J: TRBJ2-3
D: .
size: few
DNA: TGTGCCAGCAGCCAGACCTTTGGAGCAGATACGCAGTATTTT
CDR3: CASSQTFGADTQYF

V: TRBV6-5
J: TRBJ2-7
D: TRBD1
size: .
DNA: TGTGCCAGCAGTCCAGGGACAGGGGATGGATACGAGCAGTACTTC
CDR3: CASSPGTGDGYEQYF

V: TRBV7-8
J: TRBJ2-1
D: TRBD1
size: many
DNA: TGTGCCAGCAGCTCCCAGGGACAGTACAATGAGCAGTTCTTC
CDR3: CASSSQGQYNEQFF

V: TRBV13
J: TRBJ2-7
D: TRBD1
size: .
DNA: TGTGCCAGCAGCATCCGACAGGGGCTCAACGAGCAGTACTTC
CDR3: CASSIRQGLNEQYF

V: TRBV27
J: TRBJ2-5
D: TRBD1
size: .
DNA: TGTGCCAGCAGATCCCCCCGGGACAGGGGCTTCGGATGGGAGACCCAGTACTTC
CDR3: CASRSPRDRGFGWETQYF

V: TRBV19
J: TRBJ2-2
D: .
size: .
DNA: TGTGCCAGTAACCCAGATTTCACCGGGGAGCTGTTTTTT
CDR3: CASNPDFTGELFF

V: TRBV12-3/TRBV12-4
J: TRBJ1-2
D: .
size: many
DNA: TGTGCCAGCAGGGTTGGGATTGTCTACACCTTC
CDR3: CASRVGIVYTF

V: TRBV7-9
J: TRBJ2-7
D: TRBD1
size: .
DNA: TGTGCCAGCAGCTCGGGACAGGCCCTCTACGAGCAGTACTTC
CDR3: CASSSGQALYEQYF

V: TRBV7-2
J: TRBJ2-7
D: .
size: many
DNA: TGTGCCAGCAGCCTCCCAGGGCCCGAGCAGTACTTC
CDR3: CASSLPGPEQYF

V: TRBV19
J: TRBJ2-2
D: .
size: .
DNA: TGTGCCAGTCTGACTAGGATGAACACCGGGGAGCTGTTTTTT
CDR3: CASLTRMNTGELFF

V: TRBV7-4
J: TRBJ1-1
D: .
size: .
DNA: TGTGCCAGCAGCGCCGTTGGGACTGAAGCTTTCTTT
CDR3: CASSAVGTEAFF

V: TRBV19
J: TRBJ1-2
D: .
size: .
DNA: TGTGCCAGTAGCGGAGAGGACACCCCGCGGCTTAGTGGCTACACCTTC
CDR3: CASSGEDTPRLSGYTF

V: TRBV29-1
J: TRBJ1-1
D: .
size: .
DNA: TGCAGCGTTTTGAGGCATAACACTGAAGCTTTCTTT
CDR3: CSVLRHNTEAFF

V: TRBV7-9
J: TRBJ1-2
D: .
size: .
DNA: TGTGCCAGCAGCTTACAGTCGCGAGAATCTGGCTACACCTTC
CDR3: CASSLQSRESGYTF

V: TRBV28
J: TRBJ2-1
D: .
size: many
DNA: TGTGCCAGCAGTTTATGGTACAATGAGCAGTTCTTC
CDR3: CASSLWYNEQFF

V: TRBV7-8
J: TRBJ2-4
D: .
size: many
DNA: TGTGCCAGCAGCTTACGAAACATTCAGTACTTC
CDR3: CASSLRNIQYF

V: TRBV27
J: TRBJ2-2
D: .
size: .
DNA: TGTGCCAGCAGTTTCGGGGGGCCGGCCGGGGAGCTGTTTTTT
CDR3: CASSFGGPAGELFF

V: TRBV7-9
J: TRBJ2-5
D: .
size: many
DNA: TGTGCCAGCAGCCCCCCGGGGCGGGAAGAGACCCAGTACTTC
CDR3: CASSPPGREETQYF

V: TRBV27
J: TRBJ2-1
D: .
size: few
DNA: TGTGCCAGCATCCCAGCCGGGTCCTACAATGAGCAGTTCTTC
CDR3: CASIPAGSYNEQFF

V: TRBV12-3/TRBV12-4
J: TRBJ2-2
D: TRBD2
size: few
DNA: TGTGCCAGCAGTTTAGCGGTAGCGGGGGGAACCGGGGAGCTGTTTTTT
CDR3: CASSLAVAGGTGELFF

V: TRBV7-9
J: TRBJ2-3
D: .
size: many
DNA: TGTGCCAGCAGCTTAGGGGCGACAGTCACAGATACGCAGTATTTT
CDR3: CASSLGATVTDTQYF

V: TRBV7-6
J: TRBJ2-7
D: .
size: few
DNA: TGTGCCAGCAGCCCTATTACCGGGTCGAGCTCCTACGAGCAGTACTTC
CDR3: CASSPITGSSSYEQYF

V: TRBV15
J: TRBJ2-1
D: .
size: few
DNA: TGTGCCACCAGCAGCACGGGGGCCGGGGTTTACAATGAGCAGTTCTTC
CDR3: CATSSTGAGVYNEQFF

V: TRBV6-5
J: TRBJ1-1
D: .
size: .
DNA: TGTGCCAGCAGTTATAATACAGGGCTGAACACTGAAGCTTTCTTT
CDR3: CASSYNTGLNTEAFF

V: TRBV4-1
J: TRBJ2-3
D: TRBD2
size: .
DNA: TGCGCCAGCAGCCAAGTGGAGCGGGGGTTGGGAGATACGCAGTATTTT
CDR3: CASSQVERGLGDTQYF

V: TRBV12-3/TRBV12-4
J: TRBJ2-2
D: .
size: few
DNA: TGTGCCAGCAGTACCGGGGTGCCCGGGGAGCTGTTTTTT
CDR3: CASSTGVPGELFF

V: TRBV7-9
J: TRBJ2-7
D: TRBD1
size: many
DNA: TGTGCCAGCAGCCCCCGGGACAGCTCCTACGAGCAGTACTTC
CDR3: CASSPRDSSYEQYF

V: TRBV7-3
J: TRBJ2-1
D: .
size: few
DNA: TGTGCCAGCAGCCCCGGTGGGTCCTATGAGCAGTTCTTC
CDR3: CASSPGGSYEQFF

V: TRBV24-1
J: TRBJ2-1
D: TRBD2
size: few
DNA: TGTGCCACCAGTGGGGCTAGCGGGGGGGCCGCCAATGAGCAGTTCTTC
CDR3: CATSGASGGAANEQFF

V: TRBV7-9
J: TRBJ2-2
D: .
size: .
DNA: TGTGCCAGCAGCTTAGTTGGCGCGGGGATGTACACCGGGGAGCTGTTTTTT
CDR3: CASSLVGAGMYTGELFF

V: TRBV28
J: TRBJ2-1
D: TRBD2
size: few
DNA: TGTGCCAGCAGTCCTCTAGCGGCCTCCTACAATGAGCAGTTCTTC
CDR3: CASSPLAASYNEQFF

V: TRBV27
J: TRBJ1-2
D: TRBD1
size: .
DNA: TGTGCCAGCAGTTTTGGGACAGGCCTCTATGGCTACACCTTC
CDR3: CASSFGTGLYGYTF

V: TRBV20-1
J: TRBJ2-1
D: .
size: .
DNA: TGCAGTGCTAGGGCCGGCAGGCCCTACAATGAGCAGTTCTTC
CDR3: CSARAGRPYNEQFF

V: TRBV6-2/TRBV6-3
J: TRBJ1-1
D: .
size: .
DNA: TGTGCCAGCAGTTCCGCGACAGCAAGCCCTGAAGCTTTCTTT
CDR3: CASSSATASPEAFF

V: TRBV20-1
J: TRBJ2-2
D: TRBD1
size: .
DNA: TGCAGTGCCACCGACAGGGATTACACCGGGGAGCTGTTTTTT
CDR3: CSATDRDYTGELFF

V: TRBV5-6
J: TRBJ1-2
D: .
size: few
DNA: TGTGCCAGCAGCTCGGGGGTGGGGGACAACTATGGCTACACCTTC
CDR3: CASSSGVGDNYGYTF

V: TRBV20-1
J: TRBJ2-2
D: .
size: few
DNA: TGCAGTGCTACAAAAACAGGGGAGGCGAACACCGGGGAGCTGTTTTTT
CDR3: CSATKTGEANTGELFF

V: TRBV7-9
J: TRBJ2-1
D: .
size: many
DNA: TGTGCCAGCAGCTTAGTTTCAGATTACAATGAGCAGTTCTTC
CDR3: CASSLVSDYNEQFF

V: TRBV28
J: TRBJ1-5
D: TRBD1
size: .
DNA: TGTGCCAGCATCCTGACAGGGGGTTTCCAGCCCCAGCATTTT
CDR3: CASILTGGFQPQHF

V: TRBV12-3/TRBV12-4
J: TRBJ2-5
D: TRBD1
size: .
DNA: TGTGCCAGCAGTTTGTATCCAGGGGGTATCCAAGAGACCCAGTACTTC
CDR3: CASSLYPGGIQETQYF

V: TRBV6-1
J: TRBJ1-5
D: .
size: .
DNA: TGTGCCAGCAGTTCAGGGGCCCGTCAGCCCCAGCATTTT
CDR3: CASSSGARQPQHF

V: TRBV27
J: TRBJ2-1
D: .
size: .
DNA: TGTGCCAGCAGTTTGAATGTCCCCTTTGGGGGGGCGCGCAATGAGCAGTTCTTC
CDR3: CASSLNVPFGGARNEQFF